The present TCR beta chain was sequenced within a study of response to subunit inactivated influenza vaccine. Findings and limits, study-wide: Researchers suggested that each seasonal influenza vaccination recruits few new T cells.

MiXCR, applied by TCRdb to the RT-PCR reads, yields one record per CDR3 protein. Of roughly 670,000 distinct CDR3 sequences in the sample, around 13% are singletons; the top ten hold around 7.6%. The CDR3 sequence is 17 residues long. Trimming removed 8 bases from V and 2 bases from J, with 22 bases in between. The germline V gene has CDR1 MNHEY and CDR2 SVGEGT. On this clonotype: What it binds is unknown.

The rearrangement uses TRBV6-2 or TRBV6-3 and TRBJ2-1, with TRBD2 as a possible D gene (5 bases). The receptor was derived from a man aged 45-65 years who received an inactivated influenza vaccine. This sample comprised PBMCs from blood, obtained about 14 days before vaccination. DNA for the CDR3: TGTGCCAGCGGCACAAACCGAATGGGAGTGGCCTACAATGAGCAGTTCTTC. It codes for CASGTNRMGVAYNEQFF.